These T cell receptor beta chains were read from a single sample in a study of blood T cell repertoires in COVID-19. The method was immunoSEQ multiplex PCR; TCRdb's version includes in-frame clones alone and lacks a portion of them. The table has about 180,000 clones, 80% to 90% seen once. The sample was peripheral blood. All receptors come from a man in his fifties or sixties with active or convalescent COVID-19. The CDR3 runs from the conserved cysteine through the conserved F or W. The order of the fields is D gene, J gene, clone size, V gene, CDR3 protein, CDR3 DNA. The D gene is left open where the match is weak. Size is omitted from some rows. Given values are once, few, many or a class for expanded clones.

d_gene: -
j_gene: TRBJ2-7
abundance: -
v_gene: TRBV19
CDR3aa: CATSRGPGGMYEQYF
CDR3nt: TGTGCCACCAGCAGGGGGCCGGGGGGTATGTACGAGCAGTACTTC

d_gene: TRBD2
j_gene: TRBJ2-7
abundance: -
v_gene: TRBV14
CDR3aa: CASSQGLAVSYEQYF
CDR3nt: TGTGCCAGCAGCCAAGGACTAGCGGTCTCCTACGAGCAGTACTTC

d_gene: -
j_gene: TRBJ1-1
abundance: few
v_gene: TRBV28
CDR3aa: CASRRHPLGTEAFF
CDR3nt: TGTGCCAGCAGGCGACACCCCCTGGGCACTGAAGCTTTCTTT

d_gene: -
j_gene: TRBJ2-3
abundance: once
v_gene: TRBV5-4
CDR3aa: CASSFPGGDTQYF
CDR3nt: TGTGCCAGCAGCTTCCCCGGGGGAGATACGCAGTATTTT

d_gene: -
j_gene: TRBJ1-5
abundance: -
v_gene: TRBV6-2/TRBV6-3
CDR3aa: CASSYDRGSQPQHF
CDR3nt: TGTGCCAGCAGTTACGACCGGGGAAGTCAGCCCCAGCATTTT

d_gene: TRBD2
j_gene: TRBJ2-1
abundance: -
v_gene: TRBV4-2
CDR3aa: CASSQPGLSNEQFF
CDR3nt: TGTGCCAGCAGCCAACCGGGACTATCCAATGAGCAGTTCTTC

d_gene: TRBD2
j_gene: TRBJ2-5
abundance: -
v_gene: TRBV30
CDR3aa: CAWSGLAGAETQYF
CDR3nt: TGTGCCTGGAGTGGGCTAGCGGGAGCAGAGACCCAGTACTTC

d_gene: -
j_gene: TRBJ2-3
abundance: -
v_gene: TRBV5-1
CDR3aa: CASSYAGPGTDTQYF
CDR3nt: TGCGCCAGCAGCTACGCGGGACCGGGAACAGATACGCAGTATTTT

d_gene: TRBD2
j_gene: TRBJ2-5
abundance: -
v_gene: TRBV28
CDR3aa: CASSQLAAFQETQYF
CDR3nt: TGTGCCAGCAGCCAACTAGCGGCTTTCCAAGAGACCCAGTACTTC

d_gene: TRBD2
j_gene: TRBJ2-2
abundance: -
v_gene: TRBV4-3
CDR3aa: CASSQGGASGPTGELFF
CDR3nt: TGCGCCAGCAGCCAAGGAGGAGCTAGCGGACCCACCGGGGAGCTGTTTTTT

d_gene: TRBD1
j_gene: TRBJ2-7
abundance: -
v_gene: TRBV28
CDR3aa: CASSTGVYEQYF
CDR3nt: TGTGCCAGCAGCACAGGGGTCTACGAGCAGTACTTC

d_gene: -
j_gene: TRBJ2-2
abundance: -
v_gene: TRBV7-9
CDR3aa: CASSLYNTGELFF
CDR3nt: TGTGCCAGCAGCTTATATAACACCGGGGAGCTGTTTTTT

d_gene: -
j_gene: TRBJ2-3
abundance: -
v_gene: TRBV6-5
CDR3aa: CASSHRVQGDTQYF
CDR3nt: TGTGCCAGCAGTCACAGGGTCCAAGGCGATACGCAGTATTTT

d_gene: TRBD2
j_gene: TRBJ2-7
abundance: -
v_gene: TRBV9
CDR3aa: CASSISGSALYEQYF
CDR3nt: TGTGCCAGCAGCATCAGCGGGAGCGCGCTCTACGAGCAGTACTTC

d_gene: TRBD1
j_gene: TRBJ1-2
abundance: -
v_gene: TRBV6-6
CDR3aa: CASSYTGQNYGYTF
CDR3nt: TGTGCCAGCAGTTACACGGGACAGAACTATGGCTACACCTTC

d_gene: -
j_gene: TRBJ1-5
abundance: once
v_gene: TRBV28
CDR3aa: CASSFGALQPQHF
CDR3nt: TGTGCCAGCAGTTTTGGGGCGTTACAGCCCCAGCATTTT

d_gene: -
j_gene: TRBJ1-5
abundance: -
v_gene: TRBV5-5
CDR3aa: CASSVGGNNQPQHF
CDR3nt: TGTGCCAGCAGCGTTGGGGGGAACAATCAGCCCCAGCATTTT

d_gene: -
j_gene: TRBJ1-3
abundance: -
v_gene: TRBV7-2
CDR3aa: CASSLDTEGNTIYF
CDR3nt: TGTGCCAGCAGCTTAGACACCGAAGGAAACACCATATATTTT

d_gene: -
j_gene: TRBJ2-1
abundance: -
v_gene: TRBV9
CDR3aa: CASSPTEGTPSRNEQFF
CDR3nt: TGTGCCAGCAGCCCCACCGAGGGGACTCCATCCCGCAATGAGCAGTTCTTC

d_gene: -
j_gene: TRBJ2-1
abundance: few
v_gene: TRBV9
CDR3aa: CARQEGWNEQFF
CDR3nt: TGTGCCAGACAGGAGGGGTGGAATGAGCAGTTCTTC

d_gene: -
j_gene: TRBJ1-2
abundance: -
v_gene: TRBV2
CDR3aa: CASTHGMEGYGYTF
CDR3nt: TGTGCCAGCACCCATGGGATGGAGGGCTATGGCTACACCTTC

d_gene: -
j_gene: TRBJ2-7
abundance: -
v_gene: TRBV11-3
CDR3aa: CASSPRDGEQYF
CDR3nt: TGTGCCAGCAGCCCCCGAGATGGCGAGCAGTACTTC

d_gene: -
j_gene: TRBJ2-7
abundance: -
v_gene: TRBV24-1
CDR3aa: CATSDSDSSYEQYF
CDR3nt: TGTGCCACCAGTGATTCGGACAGTTCCTACGAGCAGTACTTC

d_gene: -
j_gene: TRBJ2-5
abundance: -
v_gene: TRBV5-1
CDR3aa: CASTRQEGTQYF
CDR3nt: TGCGCCAGCACCCGTCAGGAAGGGACCCAGTACTTC

d_gene: -
j_gene: TRBJ2-3
abundance: -
v_gene: TRBV5-4
CDR3aa: CASSLEGPLSDTQYF
CDR3nt: TGTGCCAGCAGCTTGGAGGGGCCCCTCTCAGATACGCAGTATTTT

d_gene: TRBD2
j_gene: TRBJ2-1
abundance: -
v_gene: TRBV28
CDR3aa: CASSDSGGNYNEQFF
CDR3nt: TGTGCCAGCAGTGATTCGGGGGGGAACTACAATGAGCAGTTCTTC

d_gene: -
j_gene: TRBJ1-1
abundance: -
v_gene: TRBV29-1
CDR3aa: CSVAVVGTEAFF
CDR3nt: TGCAGCGTTGCCGTGGTCGGGACTGAAGCTTTCTTT

d_gene: -
j_gene: TRBJ2-2
abundance: -
v_gene: TRBV3-1/TRBV3-2
CDR3aa: CASSPGYASGELFF
CDR3nt: TGTGCCAGCAGCCCAGGGTATGCGAGCGGGGAGCTGTTTTTT

d_gene: -
j_gene: TRBJ1-1
abundance: -
v_gene: TRBV7-2
CDR3aa: CASSPIAGLNTEAFF
CDR3nt: TGTGCCAGCAGCCCTATTGCGGGGTTGAACACTGAAGCTTTCTTT

d_gene: -
j_gene: TRBJ1-2
abundance: -
v_gene: TRBV6-1
CDR3aa: CASSERSLANYGYTF
CDR3nt: TGTGCCAGCAGTGAAAGGAGCTTAGCTAACTATGGCTACACCTTC

d_gene: TRBD2
j_gene: TRBJ2-3
abundance: once
v_gene: TRBV7-9
CDR3aa: CASSLSGSTDTQYF
CDR3nt: TGTGCCAGCAGCCTTAGCGGGAGTACAGATACGCAGTATTTT

d_gene: -
j_gene: TRBJ2-2
abundance: -
v_gene: TRBV6-1
CDR3aa: CASSELREKNGELFF
CDR3nt: TGTGCCAGCAGTGAATTACGGGAAAAGAACGGGGAGCTGTTTTTT

d_gene: TRBD1
j_gene: TRBJ1-2
abundance: -
v_gene: TRBV30
CDR3aa: CAWSGTGEHYGYTF
CDR3nt: TGTGCCTGGAGCGGGACAGGGGAACACTATGGCTACACCTTC

d_gene: TRBD1
j_gene: TRBJ2-7
abundance: few
v_gene: TRBV7-9
CDR3aa: CASSTGTGDTGQYF
CDR3nt: TGTGCCAGCAGCACCGGGACAGGGGATACGGGGCAGTACTTC

d_gene: -
j_gene: TRBJ1-1
abundance: -
v_gene: TRBV5-1
CDR3aa: CASSFDMNTEAFF
CDR3nt: TGCGCCAGCAGCTTTGACATGAACACTGAAGCTTTCTTT

d_gene: TRBD2
j_gene: TRBJ2-4
abundance: -
v_gene: TRBV23-1
CDR3aa: CASSQSSGVGKNIQYF
CDR3nt: TGCGCCAGCAGTCAATCAAGCGGGGTGGGCAAAAACATTCAGTACTTC

d_gene: -
j_gene: TRBJ1-5
abundance: -
v_gene: TRBV12-3/TRBV12-4
CDR3aa: CASSLALEAQHF
CDR3nt: TGTGCCAGCAGTTTAGCTCTGGAGGCCCAGCATTTT

d_gene: -
j_gene: TRBJ1-1
abundance: -
v_gene: TRBV11-2
CDR3aa: CASSPNRVVAEAFF
CDR3nt: TGTGCCAGCAGCCCAAACAGGGTTGTAGCTGAAGCTTTCTTT

d_gene: TRBD2
j_gene: TRBJ2-1
abundance: -
v_gene: TRBV15
CDR3aa: CATSRVGFTSGVSSYNEQFF
CDR3nt: TGTGCCACCAGCAGAGTGGGGTTTACAAGCGGGGTTAGCTCCTACAATGAGCAGTTCTTC

d_gene: TRBD1
j_gene: TRBJ1-5
abundance: -
v_gene: TRBV6-1
CDR3aa: CASSGSGQAGNQPQHF
CDR3nt: TGTGCCAGCAGTGGTTCGGGACAGGCGGGCAATCAGCCCCAGCATTTT

d_gene: TRBD2
j_gene: TRBJ2-1
abundance: -
v_gene: TRBV2
CDR3aa: CASSELAGGSDEQFF
CDR3nt: TGTGCCAGCAGTGAACTAGCGGGAGGGTCCGATGAGCAGTTCTTC

d_gene: -
j_gene: TRBJ2-1
abundance: -
v_gene: TRBV25-1
CDR3aa: CASSSNRLYNEQFF
CDR3nt: TGTGCCAGCAGTTCAAATCGACTCTACAATGAGCAGTTCTTC

d_gene: -
j_gene: TRBJ2-5
abundance: -
v_gene: TRBV9
CDR3aa: CASSPGGGGAGETQYF
CDR3nt: TGTGCCAGCAGCCCCGGGGGCGGGGGCGCAGGAGAGACCCAGTACTTC

d_gene: TRBD1
j_gene: TRBJ1-3
abundance: -
v_gene: TRBV13
CDR3aa: CASSFDRGSGNTIYF
CDR3nt: TGTGCCAGCAGCTTCGACAGGGGCTCTGGAAACACCATATATTTT

d_gene: -
j_gene: TRBJ1-6
abundance: -
v_gene: TRBV6-5
CDR3aa: CASMVGGGGSPLHF
CDR3nt: TGTGCCAGCATGGTGGGGGGCGGGGGTTCACCCCTCCACTTT

d_gene: -
j_gene: TRBJ1-5
abundance: -
v_gene: TRBV6-5
CDR3aa: CASSRTGNQPQHF
CDR3nt: TGTGCCAGCAGTAGGACAGGCAATCAGCCCCAGCATTTT

d_gene: TRBD1
j_gene: TRBJ1-1
abundance: -
v_gene: TRBV5-1
CDR3aa: CASSTTPGQELEAFF
CDR3nt: TGCGCCAGCAGCACAACTCCGGGACAGGAGTTAGAAGCTTTCTTT

d_gene: -
j_gene: TRBJ1-2
abundance: -
v_gene: TRBV5-1
CDR3aa: CASTATANYGYTF
CDR3nt: TGCGCCAGCACTGCCACAGCTAACTATGGCTACACCTTC

d_gene: -
j_gene: TRBJ2-1
abundance: -
v_gene: TRBV5-1
CDR3aa: CASSLLGQQYNEQFF
CDR3nt: TGCGCCAGCAGCTTGCTCGGACAGCAGTACAATGAGCAGTTCTTC

d_gene: TRBD1
j_gene: TRBJ2-3
abundance: -
v_gene: TRBV7-3
CDR3aa: CASSSGQVSTDTQYF
CDR3nt: TGTGCCAGCAGCTCGGGACAGGTTAGCACAGATACGCAGTATTTT

d_gene: TRBD2
j_gene: TRBJ2-5
abundance: -
v_gene: TRBV4-1
CDR3aa: CASSQGLAGGLRETQYF
CDR3nt: TGCGCCAGCAGCCAAGGGTTAGCGGGGGGGCTCCGAGAGACCCAGTACTTC

d_gene: TRBD1
j_gene: TRBJ2-7
abundance: -
v_gene: TRBV11-2
CDR3aa: CASSFAGTGLIYEQYF
CDR3nt: TGTGCCAGCAGCTTCGCCGGGACAGGGCTTATATACGAGCAGTACTTC

d_gene: TRBD1
j_gene: TRBJ1-1
abundance: -
v_gene: TRBV2
CDR3aa: CASSWTGRDTEAFF
CDR3nt: TGTGCCAGCAGTTGGACAGGGCGGGACACTGAAGCTTTCTTT